The clone carrying this T cell receptor (beta chain) has at least ten counts. Its antigen is still unknown. This sample is part of a study of T cells in Graves' hyperthyroidism and ophthalmopathy. Amplified TCR beta CDR3 regions came from RNA transcripts. Using the HTBI primer set, a first-round RT-PCR was run on the TCR CDR3. TCRdb itself ran the multiplex PCR reads through MiXCR, one entry per CDR3 protein. Of under 300,000 distinct CDR3 sequences listed, around 25% are singletons. Lactation, pregnancy, other autoimmune disease or uncontrolled infection led to exclusion of patients. Diagnostic decisions used clinical symptoms, serum thyroxine and TRAb, thyroid ultrasound and orbital computed tomography. Study-wide findings and caveats: Expanded thyroid clonotypes (above 0.001) were mostly also found in blood.

Trimming stripped 4 bases from V and 0 bases from J, with 15 bases between. The germline V gene has CDR1 SGHAT and CDR2 FQNNGV. The CDR3 extends over 16 amino acids. The TCR originated in a man aged 35-49 years with Graves' hyperthyroidism that later progressed to Graves' ophthalmopathy. The chain recombines TRBV11-2 with TRBJ2-5; D gene ambiguous. The specimen was blood. The CDR3 DNA sequence: TGTGCCAGCAGCTCCCTCGGTGCGAACAACCAAGAGACCCAGTACTTC. The encoded protein is CASSSLGANNQETQYF.